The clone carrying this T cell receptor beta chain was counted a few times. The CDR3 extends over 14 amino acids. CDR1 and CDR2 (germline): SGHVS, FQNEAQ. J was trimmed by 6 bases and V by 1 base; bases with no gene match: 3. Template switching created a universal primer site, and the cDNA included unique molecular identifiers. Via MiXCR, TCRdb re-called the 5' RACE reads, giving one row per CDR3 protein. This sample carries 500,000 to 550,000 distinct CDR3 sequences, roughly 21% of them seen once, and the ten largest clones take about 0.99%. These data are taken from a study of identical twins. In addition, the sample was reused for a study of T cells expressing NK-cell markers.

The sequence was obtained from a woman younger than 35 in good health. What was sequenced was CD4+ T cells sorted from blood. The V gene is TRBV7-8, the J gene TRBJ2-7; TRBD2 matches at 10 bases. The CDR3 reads CASSLGGLASEQYF. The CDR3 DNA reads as TGTGCCAGCAGCTTAGGGGGACTAGCGTCCGAGCAGTACTTC. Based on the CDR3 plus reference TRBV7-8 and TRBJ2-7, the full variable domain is GAGVSQSPRYKVAKRGQDVALRCDPISGHVSLFWYQQALGQGPEFLTYFQNEAQLDKSGLPSDRFFAERPEGSVSTLKIQRTQQEDSAVYLCASSLGGLASEQYFGPGTRLTVT.